One sample yielded the 26 T cell receptor beta chains listed below, sequenced in a study of blood T cell repertoires in COVID-19. Assay: immunoSEQ multiplex PCR; the TCRdb copy retains only in-frame clones and omits some. The table has 150,000 to 200,000 clones, roughly 78% seen once; the top ten hold around 2.8%. Sequencing used peripheral blood. The receptors here all came from a woman aged 80 or older with active or convalescent COVID-19.

V and J are TRBV5-1 and TRBJ2-7, with 10 positions matching TRBD1. V shed 4 bases, J shed 2 bases, and the junction held 9 bases outside the gene matches. This CDR3 contains 16 residues. Germline loops: CDR1 SGHRS, CDR2 YFSETQ. The CDR3 protein is CASSHGGTGETYEQYF. The CDR3 DNA follows: TGCGCCAGCAGCCACGGTGGGACAGGGGAAACCTACGAGCAGTACTTC.

This CDR3 is CASSAGVSTDTQYF. The DNA of the CDR3 is TGTGCCAGCAGTGCGGGGGTCAGCACAGATACGCAGTATTTT. The rearrangement joins TRBV2 to TRBJ2-3, with a tentative D call TRBD2 (6 bases). Germline V gene lookup returns CDR1 SNHLY and CDR2 FYNNEI. V was cut by 4 bases and J by 0 bases, with 8 bases left in between. The CDR3 is 14 residues long.

The rearrangement joins TRBV5-1 to TRBJ1-2, with 7 bases aligning to TRBD1. Trimming cost V 4 bases and J 6 bases; bases outside gene matches: 12. This CDR3 contains 15 residues. The germline V gene encodes CDR1 SGHRS and CDR2 YFSETQ. The CDR3: CASSGRQGLTNGYTF. CDR3 coding DNA: TGCGCCAGCAGCGGTAGACAGGGTTTAACTAATGGCTACACCTTC.

This clone has only one observation. This chain links TRBV28 with TRBJ1-1; 7 bases are shared with TRBD1. CDR1 and CDR2 from the germline V gene are MDHEN and SYDVKM. V shed 3 bases, J shed 4 bases, and the junction held 5 bases outside the gene matches. CDR3 length equals 14 residues. For the CDR3, the DNA is TGTGCCAGCAGTTTCGGTGGACAGGTCACTGAAGCTTTCTTT. Translating it yields CASSFGGQVTEAFF.

The rearrangement uses TRBV4-3 and TRBJ2-3; D is unclear. The CDR3 totals 13 residues. Germline V gene lookup returns CDR1 LGHNA and CDR2 YSLEER. Trimming took 4 bases from V and 3 from J, leaving 8 bases between them. The CDR3, as DNA: TGCGCCAGCAGCCGCATACGGACAGATACGCAGTATTTT. This codes for CASSRIRTDTQYF.

The chain recombines TRBV10-1 with TRBJ1-1; D remains ambiguous. The CDR3 is made up of 14 amino acids. V lost 0 bases, J lost 5 bases, and 10 bases lay in between. CDR1 is WNHNN and CDR2 is SYGVQD in the germline V gene (reference sequence). CDR3 DNA sequence: TGCGCCAGCAGTGAGTCGGGCAGGATGACTGAAGCTTTCTTT. Its protein is CASSESGRMTEAFF.

This clone was counted a few times. The rearrangement joins TRBV6-5 to TRBJ1-2, with 7 bases matching TRBD1. CDR1 and CDR2 (germline): MNHEY, SVGAGI. Trimming cost V 7 bases and J 4 bases; bases outside gene matches: 12. CDR3 length equals 15 residues. For the CDR3, the DNA is TGTGCCAGCATAAACCGGGACAGCAACCTCTATGGCTACACCTTC. This codes for CASINRDSNLYGYTF.

This clone appeared once. The chain couples TRBV2 to TRBJ2-3; 12 positions agree with TRBD2. J was trimmed by 3 bases and V by 6 bases; bases with no gene match: 1. This CDR3 is 14 amino acids long. Germline CDR1 reads SNHLY; CDR2 reads FYNNEI. In DNA form, the CDR3 reads TGTGCCAGCAGCGGGACTAGCGGGACAGATACGCAGTATTTT. Its translation: CASSGTSGTDTQYF.

The genes are TRBV6-5 and TRBJ2-1; 7 nucleotides align to TRBD2. The CDR3 is 13 amino acids. The germline V gene has CDR1 MNHEY and CDR2 SVGAGI. V was pared by 7 bases and J by 5 bases, with 5 bases of the junction left unmatched. The DNA for the CDR3 is TGTGCCAGCAAAAGACTAGCTAACAATGAGCAGTTCTTC. It encodes CASKRLANNEQFF.

The chain couples TRBV5-5 to TRBJ2-7; TRBD2 is a possible D gene (6 bases). From germline, CDR1 is SGHKS and CDR2 YYEKEE (reference sequence). The length of the CDR3 is 15 residues. Between the trimmed V and J ends, which lost 4 bases and 2 bases, there was a span of 16 bases. The CDR3 protein is CASSKEGGAPYEQYF. CDR3 nucleotides: TGTGCCAGCAGCAAGGAGGGTGGCGCCCCCTACGAGCAGTACTTC.

The chain links TRBV4-1 to TRBJ1-1, with TRBD1 matching 7 bases. This CDR3 spans 18 amino acids. CDR1 is MGHRA and CDR2 is YSYEKL in the germline V gene. Trimming removed 1 base from V and 1 base from J; junction bases left unmatched: 12. The CDR3: CASSQVMTGSLRNTEAFF. The CDR3 bases are TGCGCCAGCAGCCAAGTGATGACAGGGTCGCTACGGAACACTGAAGCTTTCTTT.

V is TRBV6-5 and J is TRBJ1-4; possibly TRBD1 for D (6 bases). V was pared by 6 bases and J by 8 bases, with 13 bases between. The CDR3 consists of 13 residues. Germline assignment: CDR1 MNHEY and CDR2 SVGAGI. CDR3 sequence (DNA): TGTGCCAGCAGGCCCACACAGGGAGAAAAACTGTTTTTT. Amino acids: CASRPTQGEKLFF.

This clone came up a few times. Here the CDR3 DNA reads TGCAGTGCTAGTGGTTTTGATGGTCGCAGTAATAATTCACCCCTCCACTTT. Protein product: CSASGFDGRSNNSPLHF. This chain uses TRBV20-1 with TRBJ1-6; D remains ambiguous. This CDR3 spans 17 amino acids. The germline V and J ends were trimmed by 3 bases and 5 bases, with 20 bases remaining between them. Looked up from germline, CDR1 is DFQATT and CDR2 is SNEGSKA (reference sequence).

The genes are TRBV7-2 and TRBJ1-2; possibly TRBD1 for D (6 bases). Looked up from germline, CDR1 is SGHTA and CDR2 is FQGNSA. Trimming left V 0 bases short and J 7 bases short, with 24 bases between. The CDR3 extends over 18 amino acids. The CDR3 DNA reads as TGTGCCAGCAGCTTAGCGCCTGGGGGTCGGCAACTAGGGGGTGGCTACACCTTC. Its translation is CASSLAPGGRQLGGGYTF.

The V call is TRBV6-6, the J call TRBJ2-2; 12 bases map to TRBD1. Germline CDR1 is MNHNY and CDR2 is SVGAGI (reference sequence). Trimming removed 2 bases from V and 6 bases from J; junction bases left unmatched: 4. This CDR3 region has 16 residues. CDR3 nucleotide sequence: TGTGCCAGCAGTTACCCAGGGACAGGGGGCCCCGGGGAGCTGTTTTTT. Translating it yields CASSYPGTGGPGELFF.

The chain has TRBV4-1 and TRBJ2-7; D gene uncertain. Germline V gene lookup returns CDR1 MGHRA and CDR2 YSYEKL. There are 14 residues in the CDR3. Between the trimmed V and J ends, which lost 4 bases and 0 bases, there was a span of 10 bases. Written as DNA, the CDR3 is TGCGCCAGCAGCCCCGACTGGAGCTCCTACGAGCAGTACTTC. This codes for CASSPDWSSYEQYF.

The table lists this clone with a count of one. V usage is TRBV5-8 and J usage is TRBJ1-2; D is uncertain. In germline, CDR1 is SGHTS, CDR2 YDEGEE. The CDR3 is 11 amino acids. V lost 5 bases and J 2 bases, leaving 4 bases between the germline ends. Here the CDR3 reads CASSPNYGYTF. DNA for the CDR3: TGTGCCAGCAGTCCAAACTATGGCTACACCTTC.

This clone came up a few times. V and J are TRBV28 and TRBJ1-2; no firm D call. V lost 6 bases to trimming and J lost 2 bases, with 13 bases between them. Germline V gives CDR1 MDHEN, CDR2 SYDVKM. The CDR3 sequence is 14 residues long. The CDR3 loop reads CASRLAVKNYGYTF. Written as DNA, the CDR3 is TGTGCCAGCAGATTAGCAGTTAAGAACTATGGCTACACCTTC.

The chain carries TRBV5-1 and TRBJ1-1, with a weak D call TRBD1 (6 bases). Deletions cut 6 bases from V and 3 bases from J, with 12 bases between. Germline CDR1 SGHRS, CDR2 YFSETQ. There are 13 residues in the CDR3. The CDR3 DNA follows: TGCGCCAGCACCCGTGACAGGCACACTGAAGCTTTCTTT. Translation gives CASTRDRHTEAFF.

This clone turned up a few times. This chain links TRBV19 with TRBJ2-2; 12 positions match TRBD1. The length of the CDR3 is 15 residues. The trim removed 10 bases at V and 5 bases at J, leaving 8 bases unmatched. Germline CDR1 reads LNHDA; CDR2 reads SQIVND (reference sequence). The CDR3 is CATRSGQGATGELFF. The DNA of the CDR3 is TGTGCCACCCGATCGGGACAGGGGGCGACCGGGGAGCTGTTTTTT.

In its sample, this clone was seen many times. This chain links TRBV4-1 with TRBJ2-1; TRBD2 matches 11 bases. Germline CDR1 is MGHRA and CDR2 is YSYEKL. CDR3 length: 15 residues. Unmatched junction bases numbered 0, after V lost 2 bases and J lost 3 bases. The CDR3 coding sequence is TGCGCCAGCAGCCAAACTAGCGGGGGCTACAATGAGCAGTTCTTC. This gives the protein CASSQTSGGYNEQFF.

The chain is built from TRBV5-1 and TRBJ2-1; 8 bases agree with TRBD1. The CDR3 sequence is 15 residues long. The V segment lost 4 bases and the J segment 6 bases; nucleotides outside the gene matches: 9. The germline CDR1 and CDR2 sequences are SGHRS and YFSETQ. This chain's CDR3 is CASSVRQGSGNEQFF. The DNA of the CDR3 is TGCGCCAGCAGCGTGAGACAGGGGTCGGGCAATGAGCAGTTCTTC.

The chain is built from TRBV6-5 and TRBJ1-2, with D perhaps TRBD1 (5 bases). The CDR3 has 13 amino acids. V lost 7 bases, J lost 0 bases, and 9 bases lay in between. Germline CDR1 reads MNHEY; CDR2 reads SVGAGI. The CDR3 sequence: CASTLTANYGYTF. CDR3 in DNA: TGTGCCAGCACCCTGACAGCTAACTATGGCTACACCTTC.

This sequence joins TRBV10-3 and TRBJ2-7, with 9 bases fitting TRBD1. CDR3 length: 13 residues. Unmatched junction bases numbered 5, after V lost 5 bases and J lost 6 bases. In germline, CDR1 is ENHRY, CDR2 SYGVKD. The CDR3 loop is CAISPGTGTEQYF. The CDR3 coding sequence is TGTGCCATCAGTCCCGGGACAGGGACCGAGCAGTACTTC.

This clone was seen once. This chain uses TRBV6-5 with TRBJ2-7; D is ambiguous. The CDR3 has 15 residues. The germline V and J ends were trimmed by 7 bases and 2 bases, with 18 bases remaining between them. The germline V gene encodes CDR1 MNHEY and CDR2 SVGAGI. CDR3 nucleotides: TGTGCCAGCACCCGAGACTCTTCTGAAACCTACGAGCAGTACTTC. Its protein product is CASTRDSSETYEQYF.

The V call is TRBV11-2, the J call TRBJ1-2, with 9 bases fitting TRBD1. Germline V gene lookup returns CDR1 SGHAT and CDR2 FQNNGV. The V and J ends lost 5 bases and 4 bases, in that order; junction bases with no gene match: 2. The CDR3 is 13 residues long. The CDR3 sequence is CASSPGQGYGYTF. The DNA of the CDR3 is TGTGCCAGCAGCCCGGGACAGGGCTATGGCTACACCTTC.